Reported below is one T cell receptor beta chain. The sample originates from a study of blood T cell repertoires in COVID-19. Study overall: PBMCs, B-cell-depleted T cells, or T cells provided the cDNA or gDNA that made up the material.

The CDR3 contains 16 residues. Germline V gene sequence: CDR1 PRHDT, CDR2 FYEKMQ (reference sequence). Trimming at V came to 5 bases and at J to 3 bases, leaving 11 bases not matched to a gene. As handled by the study authors: Counts of nucleated cells, estimated from reference gene primer amplification, were obtained. The protocol was immunoSEQ multiplex PCR, while the TCRdb copy is restricted to in-frame clones and leaves out a portion. V and J calls and clone size are copied from that table; D and trimming were computed from the DNA. The sample yields 150,000 to 200,000 clones, over 70% seen once.

The sample consisted of peripheral blood. This TCR derives from a woman of 80 years or more with active or convalescent COVID-19. This rearrangement joins TRBV13 to TRBJ1-2; 8 bases agree with TRBD1. The CDR3 loop is CASSPTLGQGYYGYTF. Here the CDR3 DNA reads TGTGCCAGCAGCCCGACTCTTGGACAGGGCTACTATGGCTACACCTTC.